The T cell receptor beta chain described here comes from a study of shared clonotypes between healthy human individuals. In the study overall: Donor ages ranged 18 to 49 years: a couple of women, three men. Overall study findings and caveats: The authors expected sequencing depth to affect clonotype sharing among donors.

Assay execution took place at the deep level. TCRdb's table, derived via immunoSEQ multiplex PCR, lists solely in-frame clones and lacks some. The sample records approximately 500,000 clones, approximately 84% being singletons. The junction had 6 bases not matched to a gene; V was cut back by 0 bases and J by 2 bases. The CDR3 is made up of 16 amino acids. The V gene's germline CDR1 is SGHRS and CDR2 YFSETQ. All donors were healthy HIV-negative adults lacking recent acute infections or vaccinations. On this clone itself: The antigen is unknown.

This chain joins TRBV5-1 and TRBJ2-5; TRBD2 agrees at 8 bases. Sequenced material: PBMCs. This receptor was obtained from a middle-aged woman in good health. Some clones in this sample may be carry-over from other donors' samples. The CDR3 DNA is TGCGCCAGCAGCTTGGTAACTAGCGGTACACAAGAGACCCAGTACTTC. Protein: CASSLVTSGTQETQYF.